This TCR beta chain was observed in a study of identical twins. Findings of the study overall: Within cord blood, abundant beta clonotypes carried fewer insertions, but memory repertoires showed no such trend. For out-of-frame beta sequences, excess twin sharing was weaker.

After removal of 6 bases from V and 8 bases from J, the junction contained 8 bases not matched to a gene. This CDR3 region has 14 residues. Germline assignment: CDR1 SNHLY and CDR2 FYNNEI. A universal primer site was incorporated via template switching, and the cDNA contained unique molecular identifiers. TCRdb ran MiXCR on the 5' RACE reads and lists one entry per CDR3 protein. The sample has some 900,000 distinct CDR3 sequences, 9% to 15% seen once. Only a few counts were recorded for this clonotype. Its target is unknown. This same sample was also taken into another study, of yellow fever vaccine responses in identical twins. That source reports: Twins' vaccine T cell responses were reported to seem partly convergent and partly personalized.

This rearrangement joins TRBV2 to TRBJ2-1; 9 bases are a match to TRBD2. The sequence came from a woman aged 18-35 years in good health. Sequenced input: PBMCs. Here the CDR3 DNA reads TGTGCCAGCAGCCGTGGGACTAGCTGGGATGAGCAGTTCTTC. Translating it yields CASSRGTSWDEQFF.